This T cell receptor beta chain was sequenced for a study of cytomegalovirus exposure and HLA in healthy donors. PCR was performed using 60 Vbeta and 13 Jbeta primers. Profiling relied on immunoSEQ multiplex PCR, and the TCRdb table lists in-frame clones only, not all of them. The sample includes about 190,000 clones, about 77% of them seen just once. A remark on this clone: The same CDR3 can be traced to other DNA sequences in this sample.

CDR3 length: 17 amino acids. Unmatched junction bases numbered 10, after V lost 3 bases and J lost 3 bases. CDR1 and CDR2 from the germline V gene are LGHNA and YSLEER. This receptor was obtained from a woman in her 30s in good health and CMV-seropositive. The V call is TRBV4-3, the J call TRBJ1-1, with TRBD1 matching over 10 bases. Source material: PBMCs. The CDR3 DNA reads TGCGCCAGCAGCCAGCTTGACAGGGGGCAGATGTACACTGAAGCTTTCTTT. Translated, it gives CASSQLDRGQMYTEAFF.